These 13 T cell receptor beta chains share one sample of origin, sequenced in a study of TIL therapy for anti-PD-1-resistant metastatic lung cancer. Sequencing used immunoSEQ v3. TCRdb's copy holds only in-frame clones and misses some; the assay was immunoSEQ multiplex PCR. The profile shows more than 8,000 clones, 55% to 70% of them singletons. Documented time point: pre-treatment sample, taken before nivolumab and TIL therapy. The tumor samples were excised metastases, mostly pleural nodules or supraclavicular lymph nodes. The sample consisted of tumor tissue, taken at baseline. The receptors were gathered from a person aged 25-79 years with non-small cell lung cancer.

In this sample, this clone turned up once. V usage is TRBV2 and J usage is TRBJ1-5; perhaps TRBD1 as D (5 bases). Trimming removed 7 bases from V and 6 bases from J, with 19 bases in between. This CDR3 has 15 amino acids. CDR1 SNHLY and CDR2 FYNNEI come from the germline V gene. This CDR3 is CASIGEQTFSQPQHF. Here the CDR3 DNA reads TGTGCCAGCATAGGGGAACAGACCTTCAGTCAGCCCCAGCATTTT.

The chain uses TRBV6-4 and TRBJ1-2; D not resolved. V lost 0 bases and J 7 bases, leaving 9 bases between the germline ends. From germline, CDR1 is MRHNA and CDR2 SNTAGT. This CDR3 is built from 13 residues. The CDR3 spells CASSDSVTGGYTF. CDR3 bases: TGTGCCAGCAGTGACTCGGTAACGGGTGGCTACACCTTC.

The V gene is TRBV2, the J gene TRBJ2-1; D uncertain. Germline V gene lookup returns CDR1 SNHLY and CDR2 FYNNEI. V was shortened by 0 bases and J by 9 bases, with 6 bases between the two germline ends. There are 12 residues in the CDR3. CDR3 sequence: CASSEANREQFF. The CDR3 DNA is TGTGCCAGCAGTGAAGCTAACCGTGAGCAGTTCTTC. Using reference TRBV2 and TRBJ2-1 for the parts outside the CDR3, the full variable domain is EPEVTQTPSHQVTQMGQEVILRCVPISNHLYFYWYRQILGQKVEFLVSFYNNEISEKSEIFDDQFSVERPDGSNFTLKIRSTKLEDSAMYFCASSEANREQFFGPGTRLTVL.

The chain recombines TRBV19 with TRBJ1-2; TRBD1 agrees at 7 bases. The junction had 18 bases not matched to a gene; V was cut back by 7 bases and J by 1 base. CDR1 and CDR2 (germline): LNHDA, SQIVND (reference sequence). This CDR3 has 18 amino acids. The CDR3 reads CASTTKGGTFGYNYGYTF. In DNA, the CDR3 is TGTGCCAGTACGACTAAAGGGGGCACCTTCGGATATAACTATGGCTACACCTTC.

This sequence joins TRBV5-1 and TRBJ2-1, with a weak D call TRBD1 (6 bases). Germline V gene lookup returns CDR1 SGHRS and CDR2 YFSETQ. The CDR3 runs 14 residues. V shed 4 bases and J shed 5 bases, with 13 bases lying between them. In DNA form, the CDR3 reads TGCGCCAGCAGCCTAGGACAGAGAGACAATGAGCAGTTCTTC. Residues: CASSLGQRDNEQFF.

The CDR3 nucleotides read TGTGCCAGCAGTGAAGGAGCACTAGTAAATACGCAGTATTTT. Translating it yields CASSEGALVNTQYF. The V and J genes are TRBV2 and TRBJ2-3; D is possibly TRBD2 (5 bases). The CDR3 sequence is 14 residues long. The germline CDR1 and CDR2 sequences are SNHLY and FYNNEI. Trimming took 1 base from V and 7 from J, leaving 12 bases between them. Combining the CDR3 with reference TRBV2 and TRBJ2-3 gives the whole variable domain EPEVTQTPSHQVTQMGQEVILRCVPISNHLYFYWYRQILGQKVEFLVSFYNNEISEKSEIFDDQFSVERPDGSNFTLKIRSTKLEDSAMYFCASSEGALVNTQYFGPGTRLTVL.

The V and J genes are TRBV14 and TRBJ1-2; maybe TRBD1 (6 bases). Germline-derived CDR1 and CDR2 are SGHDN and FVKESK. The V end was cut by 4 bases, the J end by 0 bases, with 15 bases between. This CDR3 spans 16 amino acids. CDR3 DNA: TGTGCCAGCAGCCCCGGGACATCGTCAGCTAACTATGGCTACACCTTC. It encodes CASSPGTSSANYGYTF. The variable domain in full, with the rest retrieved from reference TRBV14 and TRBJ1-2, is EAGVTQFPSHSVIEKGQTVTLRCDPISGHDNLYWYRRVMGKEIKFLLHFVKESKQDESGMPNNRFLAERTGGTYSTLKVQPAELEDSGVYFCASSPGTSSANYGYTFGSGTRLTVV.

The rearrangement joins TRBV19 to TRBJ1-6, with 7 bases lining up with TRBD1. V shed 4 bases and J 10 bases; nucleotides not matched to a gene: 10. The V gene's germline CDR1 is LNHDA and CDR2 SQIVND (reference sequence). The CDR3 contains 15 residues. CDR3 nucleotide sequence: TGTGCCAGTAGTAAAAGCAGGGGGGGAAACTCACCCCTCCACTTT. Residues: CASSKSRGGNSPLHF. The full variable domain, its missing parts supplied by reference TRBV19 and TRBJ1-6, is DGGITQSPKYLFRKEGQNVTLSCEQNLNHDAMYWYRQDPGQGLRLIYYSQIVNDFQKGDIAEGYSVSREKKESFPLTVTSAQKNPTAFYLCASSKSRGGNSPLHFGNGTRLTVT.

With respect to this clone: A junction end diverges from the germline sequence, so it may reflect a read error. This chain connects TRBV7-7 to TRBJ2-1, with TRBD2 matching over 7 bases. Per germline, CDR1 SSHAT and CDR2 FNYEAQ (reference sequence). The CDR3 contains 15 residues. The CDR3 bases are TGTGCTAGCAGCCTCTCGGCGCGGGAGAACGATGAGCAGTTCTTC. It yields the protein CASSLSARENDEQFF.

This clone appeared a single time. The rearrangement uses TRBV5-4 and TRBJ1-2; D call uncertain. The germline V and J ends were trimmed by 4 bases and 8 bases, with 9 bases remaining between them. The V gene's germline CDR1 is SGHNT and CDR2 YYREEE (reference sequence). This CDR3 comprises 11 residues. CDR3: CASSPPSGYTF. Here the CDR3 DNA reads TGTGCCAGCAGCCCCCCGAGCGGCTACACCTTC.

This clone occurred a few times. The chain links TRBV9 to TRBJ1-6; 7 bases align to TRBD1. Germline CDR1 and CDR2: SGDLS and YYNGEE. The CDR3 runs to 14 residues. V dropped 0 bases and J dropped 8; count of bases not matched to a gene: 2. CDR3 nucleotide sequence: TGTGCCAGCAGCGTAGGCCAGGGGGATTCACCCCTCCACTTT. Translating gives CASSVGQGDSPLHF. Using reference TRBV9 and TRBJ1-6 for the parts outside the CDR3, the full variable domain is DSGVTQTPKHLITATGQRVTLRCSPRSGDLSVYWYQQSLDQGLQFLIQYYNGEERAKGNILERFSAQQFPDLHSELNLSSLELGDSALYFCASSVGQGDSPLHFGNGTRLTVT.

This chain links TRBV29-1 with TRBJ2-7, with unresolved D. CDR1 and CDR2 from the germline V gene are SQVTM and ANQGSEA. The CDR3 totals 13 residues. V was pared by 5 bases and J by 7 bases, with 18 bases between. In nucleotides, the CDR3 is TGCAGCGTTTCAGGTATAATCTACGAGGAGCAGTACTTC. Its translation: CSVSGIIYEEQYF.

This chain connects TRBV2 to TRBJ1-1; D is possibly TRBD1 (5 bases). The length of the CDR3 is 13 residues. Germline values: CDR1 SNHLY, CDR2 FYNNEI. Between the trimmed V and J ends, which lost 3 bases and 1 base, there was a span of 6 bases. The CDR3 nucleotides are TGTGCCAGCAGTGAGGGGCCGAACACTGAAGCTTTCTTT. Translated: CASSEGPNTEAFF.